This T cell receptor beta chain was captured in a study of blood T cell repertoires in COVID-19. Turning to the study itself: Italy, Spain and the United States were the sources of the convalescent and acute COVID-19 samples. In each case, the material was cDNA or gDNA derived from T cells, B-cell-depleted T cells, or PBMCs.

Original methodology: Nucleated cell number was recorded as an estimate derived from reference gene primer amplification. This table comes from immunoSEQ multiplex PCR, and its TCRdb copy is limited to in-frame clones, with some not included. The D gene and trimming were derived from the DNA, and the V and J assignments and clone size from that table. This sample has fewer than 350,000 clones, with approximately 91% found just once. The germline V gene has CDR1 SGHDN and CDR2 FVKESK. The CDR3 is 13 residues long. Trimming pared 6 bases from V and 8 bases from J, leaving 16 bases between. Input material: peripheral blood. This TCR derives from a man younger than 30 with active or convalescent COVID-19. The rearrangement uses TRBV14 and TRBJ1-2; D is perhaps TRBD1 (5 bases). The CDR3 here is CASSPAGGEGYTF. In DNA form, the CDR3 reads TGTGCCAGCAGTCCCGCCGGGGGTGAGGGCTACACCTTC.